This note documents a single T cell receptor (beta chain) sequence. As handled by the study authors: Scientists estimated how many nucleated cells there were by amplifying reference gene primers. The repertoire was sequenced with immunoSEQ multiplex PCR; TCRdb's copy has only in-frame clones and lacks some. V and J calls plus clone size are reproduced from that table; the DNA served to infer D and trimming. Of roughly 290,000 clones listed, approximately 86% are singletons. The record originates from a study of blood T cell repertoires in COVID-19. Study-level information: Italy, Spain and the United States were the sources of the convalescent and acute COVID-19 samples.

Sequencing was carried out using peripheral blood. The sequence was obtained from a woman aged 50 to 60 with active or convalescent COVID-19.

The CDR3 DNA reads TGTGCCAGCAGCCCAGGGAGGACAGGGGGTGGCTATGGCTACACCTTC. The encoded protein is CASSPGRTGGGYGYTF. This chain connects TRBV5-4 to TRBJ1-2; 10 bases match TRBD1. Germline CDR1 SGHNT, CDR2 YYREEE (reference sequence). V gave up 4 bases and J gave up 4 bases; unmatched junction bases: 10. This CDR3 contains 16 residues.